The source of this T cell receptor (beta chain) is a study of CD8+ T cells in alopecia areata. About the research overall: Twice a day, 5 to 10 mg of oral tofacitinib was administered to treated patients. Treatment with tofacitinib (6 to 18 months) was followed by 6 months off drug. The study's findings and limits: Alphabeta T cells residing in normal skin are also sequenced in scalp samples.

As for this clone: Its target is unknown.

CDR1 and CDR2 from the germline V gene are SQVTM and ANQGSEA. This CDR3 has 10 residues. Trimming stripped 7 bases from V and 3 bases from J, with 6 bases between. Cell sorting was applied to PBMCs, and CD4+ and CD8+ T cells were collected. Reverse transcription of extracted RNA yielded cDNA, which provided the sequencing template. The assay was immunoSEQ multiplex PCR, and TCRdb's table has in-frame clones only and misses some. The sample carries 150,000 to 160,000 clones, under 60% recorded once. Specimen: CD8+ T cells sorted from blood, collected at week 0. This TCR was sampled from a human donor with alopecia areata. V is TRBV29-1 and J is TRBJ1-1, with a possible D match to TRBD1 (5 bases). CDR3 loop: CSGGDTEAFF. CDR3 in DNA: TGCAGCGGGGGGGACACTGAAGCTTTCTTT.